This T cell receptor (beta chain) was captured by sequencing in a study of T cell repertoires in cytomegalovirus infection. Overall study context: Public TCR beta signatures provided an indication of both CMV infection and a matching HLA type. Broader study findings: Based on cumulative public TCR beta family frequency, carriers of CMV plus the relevant HLA were identified. The ex vivo response showed dominance by HLA-C-restricted CMV-specific TCR beta clonotypes.

TCRdb independently ran MiXCR on the reads; one entry per CDR3 protein. The sample yields roughly 280,000 distinct CDR3 sequences, roughly 9% seen once. A word on this clonotype: Antigen: not known.

Sequenced: PBMCs. This receptor was obtained from a human donor in good health (CMV status not recorded). Some clones in this sample may be carry-over from other donors' samples.

CDR3 in DNA: TGTGCCGGGGGGCGAGGGGACCACACTGAAGCTTTCTTT. Its protein product is CAGGRGDHTEAFF. The J gene is TRBJ1-1, the V gene TRBV28; the D gene is possibly TRBD1 (6 bases). Germline CDR1 MDHEN, CDR2 SYDVKM. CDR3 size: 13 residues. V was trimmed by 11 bases and J by 3 bases, leaving 16 bases between them. The full variable domain, rest sourced from reference TRBV28 and TRBJ1-1, is DVKVTQSSRYLVKRTGEKVFLECVQDMDHENMFWYRQDPGLGLRLIYFSYDVKMKEKGDIPEGYSVSREKKERFSLILESASTNQTSMYLCAGGRGDHTEAFFGQGTRLTVV.